These 11 T cell receptor beta chains came from one sample sequenced in a study of T-cell memory formation after mild COVID-19. TCRdb fed the 5' RACE reads into MiXCR, producing one record per CDR3 protein. Of 70,000 to 100,000 distinct CDR3 sequences detected, 10% to 15% appear once; the ten largest clones hold approximately 26%. Sequenced: PBMCs or a T cell subset sorted from them (not recorded which). The source is an adult woman who had mild COVID-19 (a few samples of this study predate the infection). Cell type and time point are not known.

This chain connects TRBV12-3 or TRBV12-4 to TRBJ2-6; 8 bases fit TRBD1. J gave up 2 bases and V 5 bases, and 14 bases lay outside the gene matches. There are 19 residues in the CDR3. CDR3 residues: CASSPLMVQGVTGANVLTF. The CDR3 DNA is TGTGCCAGCAGTCCCCTTATGGTACAGGGGGTAACTGGGGCCAACGTCCTGACTTTC.

This clonotype was seen a handful of times. This chain joins TRBV27 and TRBJ1-2; no firm D call. This CDR3 comprises 14 residues. V was trimmed by 3 bases and J by 8 bases, leaving 16 bases between them. Germline CDR1 and CDR2: MNHEY and SMNVEV (reference sequence). The CDR3 is CASSFHGVPGGYTF. The CDR3 DNA sequence: TGTGCCAGCAGTTTCCACGGGGTTCCGGGCGGCTACACCTTC.

Only one count was recorded for this clonotype. The gene calls are TRBV2 and TRBJ2-7; 8 bases agree with TRBD1. The CDR3 spans 14 residues. The germline V gene encodes CDR1 SNHLY and CDR2 FYNNEI. The V segment lost 6 bases and the J segment 2 bases; nucleotides outside the gene matches: 6. The CDR3 bases are TGTGCCAGCAGAGAACAGGGGGGCCCCTACGAGCAGTACTTC. Encoded protein: CASREQGGPYEQYF.

The chain carries TRBV12-3 or TRBV12-4 and TRBJ2-2; TRBD2 agrees at 10 bases. After removal of 2 bases from V and 5 bases from J, the junction contained 5 bases not matched to a gene. The CDR3 extends over 16 amino acids. CDR3 nucleotides: TGTGCCAGCAGTTTAAAAGCGGGGGGGCTGACCGGGGAGCTGTTTTTT. This encodes CASSLKAGGLTGELFF.

This clonotype was detected many times. The genes are TRBV7-9 and TRBJ2-3; D remains unclear. V dropped 1 base and J dropped 0 bases, with 8 bases sitting between them. Germline assignment: CDR1 SEHNR and CDR2 FQNEAQ (reference sequence). This CDR3 is built from 15 residues. The CDR3 protein is CASSLGFGSTDTQYF. Here the CDR3 DNA reads TGTGCCAGCAGCTTAGGCTTTGGGAGCACAGATACGCAGTATTTT.

This clonotype was detected a few times. The chain couples TRBV20-1 to TRBJ1-1, with no clear D. The length of the CDR3 is 13 residues. Per germline, CDR1 DFQATT and CDR2 SNEGSKA (reference sequence). Trimming removed 0 bases at V and 5 bases at J, with 10 bases between. CDR3 protein: CSARDQWGTEAFF. The CDR3 DNA follows: TGCAGTGCTAGAGATCAGTGGGGTACTGAAGCTTTCTTT.

This clonotype was observed a handful of times. This sequence joins TRBV4-1 and TRBJ2-2; D gene uncertain. The length of the CDR3 is 13 residues. Per the germline V gene, CDR1 is MGHRA and CDR2 is YSYEKL. Trimming cost V 1 base and J 4 bases, with 4 bases left between them. DNA of the CDR3: TGCGCCAGCAGCCAAGTCGGCACCGGGGAGCTGTTTTTT. Protein: CASSQVGTGELFF.

This clonotype has only a few counts. The rearrangement joins TRBV12-3 or TRBV12-4 to TRBJ2-1; 7 bases are shared with TRBD2. Trimming cost V 7 bases and J 6 bases; bases outside gene matches: 6. The CDR3 sequence is 13 residues long. CDR3 coding DNA: TGTGCCAGCACCCCCGGCGGGGGCAATGAGCAGTTCTTC. Amino acid sequence: CASTPGGGNEQFF.

The gene calls are TRBV7-2 and TRBJ2-3, with D perhaps assigned TRBD1 or TRBD2 (6 bases each). The length of the CDR3 is 18 residues. Looked up from germline, CDR1 is SGHTA and CDR2 is FQGNSA. Deletions cut 1 base from V and 2 bases from J, with 19 bases between. The CDR3 DNA sequence: TGTGCCAGCAGCTTAGAGGAGGGGGTAGCGGAGCCCACAGATACGCAGTATTTT. This sequence encodes CASSLEEGVAEPTDTQYF.

This rearrangement joins TRBV6-2 or TRBV6-3 to TRBJ2-7; D is possibly TRBD1 (6 bases). Per the germline V gene, CDR1 is MNHEY and CDR2 is SVGEGT. The CDR3 spans 15 residues. Trimming removed 5 bases at V and 0 bases at J, with 14 bases between. The CDR3 nucleotides read TGTGCCAGCAGTGACGGACAGAACAGCTCCTACGAGCAGTACTTC. Translated, it gives CASSDGQNSSYEQYF.

This clonotype came up a few times. The chain is built from TRBV27 and TRBJ2-1; weak D call: TRBD2 (5 bases). This CDR3 has 14 amino acids. Germline lookup yields CDR1 MNHEY and CDR2 SMNVEV (reference sequence). Deletions cut 6 bases from V and 6 bases from J, with 15 bases between. CDR3 nucleotides: TGTGCCAGCAGCGACGCTTGGGGAGTCAATGAGCAGTTCTTC. It translates to CASSDAWGVNEQFF.